What follows is one TCR beta chain and its context. The antigen remains unidentified. This record comes from a study of regulatory T cells in long-lasting Graves disease. Time point given: newly diagnosed GD, antithyroid drugs for less than 3 months. PBMC RNA was the source of the TCR library. Into tubes containing EDTA, approximately 8.9 milliliters of peripheral blood were drawn. For TCR beta, libraries came from iRepertoire HTBI primers and Arm-PCR of CDR3 regions. Via MiXCR, TCRdb re-called the multiplex PCR reads, giving one row per CDR3 protein. The sample has about 620,000 distinct CDR3 sequences; roughly 15% are singletons. The study, taken as a whole, reports: Persistent Graves' patients showed a TCR diversity that was lower than that of newly diagnosed ones.

The sample was also reused in another study, on T cells in Graves' hyperthyroidism and ophthalmopathy. Per that study: The study defined stable Graves' hyperthyroidism as no ophthalmopathy progression within 18 months.

This clonotype was obtained from a woman aged 25 to 45 with Graves disease. The sample here was peripheral blood mononuclear cells (PBMCs), taken at new diagnosis, from a patient treated with antithyroid drugs.

In DNA form, the CDR3 reads TGCGCCAGCAGCTTGTTTCTGGTGAATGAGCAGTTCTTC. It translates to CASSLFLVNEQFF. The rearrangement links TRBV5-1 to TRBJ2-1; D not certain. Trimming cost V 1 base and J 7 bases, with 9 bases left between them. The CDR3 covers 13 residues. Per germline, CDR1 SGHRS and CDR2 YFSETQ.